This section outlines one TCR beta chain sequence together with its context. Which antigen it targets is not known. The record has no base qualities; no much larger clone is one base away. Cut back by 4 bases and 0 bases, the V and J ends lie 11 bases apart. The CDR1 and CDR2 encoded by the germline V gene are SNHLY and FYNNEI. Counted from cysteine to phenylalanine, this CDR3 has 15 amino acids. The sequence is cut down to CDR3 DNA, 45 bases in frame from base 1. The sample belongs to a study of OX40 agonist ivuxolimab in advanced cancers. Regarding the study in general: Ivuxolimab, which targeted the costimulatory receptor OX40 (CD134), was an agonistic, fully human IgG2 monoclonal antibody. Intravenous ivuxolimab was administered to patients every 2 weeks at six dose levels: 0.01, 0.1, 0.3, 1.5, 3 and 10 mg/kg. Of the approximately 50 dose-escalation patients, hepatocellular carcinoma was present in around 20, melanoma in approximately 15, renal cell carcinoma in 9 and head and neck cancer in 9. In the dose-escalation cohort, roughly four fifths of patients were male, and the mean age was approximately 60 years, with a range of roughly 23 to 85. Patients were allowed to have had prior anti-PD-1, anti-PD-L1 or anti-CTLA-4 therapy, and roughly two fifths of the dose-escalation patients had been treated with checkpoint inhibitors. Partial responses occurred in three dose-escalation patients: two with cutaneous melanoma and one with hepatocellular carcinoma. The purpose of peripheral TCRbeta sequencing was to test whether ivuxolimab changed TCR sequence diversity and led to clonal T-cell expansion. The paper reports the monotherapy dose-escalation portion (N of about 50 patients) of the phase I ivuxolimab trial. Results and caveats for the whole study, not just this receptor: After ivuxolimab, expanded clones were on average more numerous among CD8+ T cells than among CD4+ T cells. Antigen specificity was not determined for the clonally expanded peripheral T cells. Low levels of normalized T-cell clonal expansion were also seen in some patients who did not respond. At doses of 0.1 to 3.0 mg/kg, clonal expansion of both CD4+ and CD8+ blood T cells was observed from baseline to week 6. In partial responders in the 0.1-3.0 mg/kg groups, normalized peripheral clonal expansion was found to be among the lowest, especially among CD8+ T cells.

Genomic DNA was extracted from sorted cells for sequencing of the TCRbeta CDR3 region. The immunoSEQ Assay was used to sequence the TCRbeta CDR3 regions. Drawn from immuneACCESS, this table holds only the in-frame rearrangements with V and J called that TCRdb kept. Clones are partly lost; checked studies trace under half to an unresolved V gene and leave the rest unexplained. The sample yields fewer than 30,000 clones; more than 75% were counted once. The biggest ten clones account for approximately 14% of the sample. Patients with a history of autoimmune disease or receiving systemic immunosuppression were excluded from the trial. Peripheral blood for TCR sequencing was drawn from every dose cohort at baseline, at cycle 4 day 1 and at cycle 7 day 1. Samples were obtained from an open-label, multicenter, first-in-human phase I dose-escalation trial of ivuxolimab. The trial enrolled adults with locally advanced or metastatic head and neck squamous cell, hepatocellular, melanoma or renal cell carcinoma. CD4+ and CD8+ T cells were sorted separately from peripheral blood before TCR sequencing.

This TCR was sampled from an adult with an advanced solid tumor such as melanoma, head and neck, liver or kidney cancer. Sequenced material: CD4+ or CD8+ T cells sorted from blood, taken in a trial of the OX40 agonist ivuxolimab. The chain is encoded by TRBV2 joined to TRBJ2-3, with TRBD1 tentatively as D gene (6 bases match). The encoded CDR3 is CASSVGAGSTDTQYF. The DNA reads as follows: TGTGCCAGCAGTGTGGGGGCTGGTAGCACAGATACGCAGTATTTT.